The T cell receptor (beta chain) described here comes from a study of regulatory T cells. Autoimmunity was present in every CD3G-deficient patient, worse in two. At testing, patients were 2 to 39 years old, with reduced naive and increased memory T-cell proportions. Sorting split CD4+ cells into CD25-high CD127-low Tregs and CD25-low CD127-high conventional T cells. Study-level points and caveats: In CD3G-deficient patients, conventional CD4+ T cells were enriched for hydrophobic CDR3 residues at positions 6 and 7. Skewed V and J usage and few unique V-J pairs marked patient repertoires, most in Tregs.

Amplification used 52 TRBV primers and 13 TRBJ primers. Measured with immunoSEQ multiplex PCR; TCRdb has only the in-frame clones, and not every one. The sample lists over 30,000 clones; over 90% were seen once. This CDR3 has 13 amino acids. Trimming removed 2 bases at V and 1 base at J, with 6 bases between. CDR1 is LNHDA, CDR2 SQIVND, per germline (reference sequence). Remarks on this clone: Its antigen is not identified.

This chain uses TRBV19 with TRBJ2-7; no firm D call. The sequencing input was conventional CD4+ T cells sorted from blood. The TCR sequence derives from a child between 2 and 9 years old with CD3G deficiency. DNA for the CDR3: TGTGCCAGTAGTATACAGATTTCCTACGAGCAGTACTTC. Amino acids: CASSIQISYEQYF.